The 32 T cell receptor beta chains in this list originate from one sample, sequenced in a study of identifying expanded T cells in peripheral blood. Data came from immunoSEQ multiplex PCR; TCRdb stores just in-frame clones and leaves some out. Here the sample spans around 76,000 clones, 90% being singletons. The sample comprised blood. Every receptor here comes from a person between 18 and 75 years old in good health.

The V gene is TRBV27, the J gene TRBJ2-1, with no clear D. From germline, CDR1 is MNHEY and CDR2 SMNVEV (reference sequence). Trimming left V 4 bases short and J 5 bases short, with 15 bases between. The CDR3 sequence is 15 residues long. CDR3 region: CASSSISPGDNEQFF. CDR3 nucleotides: TGTGCCAGCAGTTCGATCTCCCCCGGAGACAATGAGCAGTTCTTC.

V gene TRBV2 combines with J gene TRBJ2-7; tentative D call: TRBD2 (6 bases). Germline assignment: CDR1 SNHLY and CDR2 FYNNEI. The CDR3 contains 15 residues. Deletions cut 3 bases from V and 0 bases from J, with 12 bases between. CDR3 sequence: CASSDAGRSSYEQYF. The CDR3, as DNA: TGTGCCAGCAGTGATGCGGGACGGAGCTCCTACGAGCAGTACTTC.

V and J are TRBV5-4 and TRBJ1-6; TRBD1 matches 10 bases. Trimming removed 1 base from V and 8 bases from J; junction bases left unmatched: 3. Germline V CDR1 and CDR2: SGHNT, YYREEE (reference sequence). The CDR3 extends over 15 amino acids. The CDR3 nucleotides are TGTGCCAGCAGCTTGTGGGGGACAGGGGATTCACCCCTCCACTTT. It codes for CASSLWGTGDSPLHF.

The chain links TRBV9 to TRBJ2-2, with 8 bases fitting TRBD2. Per germline, CDR1 SGDLS and CDR2 YYNGEE. Losses at the gene ends were 2 bases for V and 8 bases for J; bases not matched to a gene: 8. The CDR3 totals 15 residues. The CDR3 region is CASSVSGAYRGELFF. The CDR3 DNA reads TGTGCCAGCAGCGTTAGCGGGGCCTACCGGGGGGAGCTGTTTTTT.

This clone was recorded a few times. The gene calls are TRBV6-1 and TRBJ2-7; 11 bases fit TRBD2. Germline CDR1 is MNHNS and CDR2 is SASEGT. The length of the CDR3 is 15 residues. V trimming: 2 bases; J trimming: 7 bases; junction bases outside the gene matches: 7. The CDR3 here is CASSEFVAGGLEQYF. In nucleotides, the CDR3 is TGTGCCAGCAGTGAATTTGTAGCGGGAGGGCTAGAGCAGTACTTC.

This chain uses TRBV7-6 with TRBJ1-3; D remains ambiguous. The germline gives CDR1 SGHVS, CDR2 FNYEAQ. Trimming stripped 1 base from V and 0 bases from J, with 7 bases between. The CDR3 is made up of 15 amino acids. CDR3 in DNA: TGTGCCAGCAGCTTAGTGCAGACCTCTGGAAACACCATATATTTT. Amino acid sequence: CASSLVQTSGNTIYF.

The CDR3 is CASSLEAGAFYNEQFF. The CDR3, as DNA: TGCGCCAGCAGCTTGGAGGCGGGAGCTTTTTACAATGAGCAGTTCTTC. The chain carries TRBV5-1 and TRBJ2-1, with TRBD2 matching over 7 bases. Germline CDR1 is SGHRS and CDR2 is YFSETQ. Trimming cost V 0 bases and J 4 bases; bases outside gene matches: 7. CDR3 length: 16 amino acids.

For the CDR3, the DNA is TGTGCCTGGAGTGCCCCCAGGGGAGTGAACACTGAAGCTTTCTTT. Protein sequence: CAWSAPRGVNTEAFF. The chain joins TRBV30 to TRBJ1-1, with a possible D match to TRBD1 (6 bases). The CDR3 covers 15 residues. V was cut by 1 base and J by 0 bases, with 12 bases left in between. Germline V CDR1 and CDR2: GTSNPN, SVGIG (reference sequence).

The chain employs TRBV6-5 and TRBJ2-7, with TRBD1 matching over 7 bases. This CDR3 contains 14 residues. The germline V gene encodes CDR1 MNHEY and CDR2 SVGAGI. The trim removed 6 bases at V and 2 bases at J, leaving 7 bases unmatched. This chain's CDR3 is CASSTGTEAYEQYF. The CDR3 DNA reads TGTGCCAGCAGCACCGGGACAGAAGCCTACGAGCAGTACTTC.

The gene calls are TRBV7-2 and TRBJ1-1; 7 bases are shared with TRBD1. The CDR3 is 14 residues long. The ends lost 1 base at V and 3 bases at J; junction bases unmatched: 2. Germline values: CDR1 SGHTA, CDR2 FQGNSA. DNA for the CDR3: TGTGCCAGCAGCTTAGGTACAGGGGACACTGAAGCTTTCTTT. Protein product: CASSLGTGDTEAFF. Supplemented by reference TRBV7-2 and TRBJ1-1, the full variable domain reads GAGVSQSPSNKVTEKGKDVELRCDPISGHTALYWYRQSLGQGLEFLIYFQGNSAPDKSGLPSDRFSAERTGGSVSTLTIQRTQQEDSAVYLCASSLGTGDTEAFFGQGTRLTVV.

The rearrangement links TRBV28 to TRBJ1-4, with 7 positions matching TRBD1. J gave up 4 bases and V 6 bases, and 14 bases lay outside the gene matches. The CDR3 totals 17 residues. CDR1 is MDHEN and CDR2 is SYDVKM in the germline V gene. The CDR3 spells CASSYAQPGQINEKLFF. The CDR3 coding sequence is TGTGCCAGCAGCTATGCACAGCCGGGACAGATTAATGAAAAACTGTTTTTT.

This clone was picked up a small number of times. CDR3 bases: TGTGCCAGCAGCTTAGGCAGAACTAACACCGGGGAGCTGTTTTTT. This encodes CASSLGRTNTGELFF. The chain links TRBV7-9 to TRBJ2-2, with D unclear. Germline lookup yields CDR1 SEHNR and CDR2 FQNEAQ (reference sequence). V was pared by 1 base and J by 2 bases, with 8 bases between. The CDR3 sequence is 15 residues long. Full variable domain (rest looked up from reference TRBV7-9 and TRBJ2-2): DTGVSQNPRHKITKRGQNVTFRCDPISEHNRLYWYRQTLGQGPEFLTYFQNEAQLEKSRLLSDRFSAERPKGSFSTLEIQRTEQGDSAMYLCASSLGRTNTGELFFGEGSRLTVL.

This clone is a singleton in its sample. J is TRBJ2-3 and V is TRBV20-1, with D perhaps matching TRBD2 (5 bases). The germline V gene has CDR1 DFQATT and CDR2 SNEGSKA (reference sequence). The CDR3 runs 9 residues. Here the CDR3 reads CRRGDTQYF. The CDR3 nucleotides are TGCAGGCGAGGGGATACGCAGTATTTT.

The chain uses TRBV11-2 and TRBJ1-5; D gene unclear. Trimming left V 5 bases short and J 0 bases short, with 11 bases between. Germline V CDR1 and CDR2: SGHAT, FQNNGV. There are 15 residues in the CDR3. As DNA, the CDR3 is TGTGCCAGCAGCAAAAATACGGATAGCAATCAGCCCCAGCATTTT. It yields the protein CASSKNTDSNQPQHF. Full variable domain (outside the CDR3, taken from reference TRBV11-2 and TRBJ1-5): EAGVAQSPRYKIIEKRQSVAFWCNPISGHATLYWYQQILGQGPKLLIQFQNNGVVDDSQLPKDRFSAERLKGVDSTLKIQPAKLEDSAVYLCASSKNTDSNQPQHFGDGTRLSIL.

The DNA for the CDR3 is TGTGCCAGCAGCGACGGGACAGGGCAAGCCCACTATGGCTACACCTTC. This codes for CASSDGTGQAHYGYTF. The J gene is TRBJ1-2, the V gene TRBV6-4, with 9 bases fitting TRBD1. The CDR3 contains 16 residues. Germline CDR1 MRHNA, CDR2 SNTAGT. The V and J ends lost 6 bases and 3 bases, in that order; junction bases with no gene match: 11.

The V call is TRBV10-3, the J call TRBJ2-1; 8 nucleotides agree with TRBD1. With 1 base clipped from V and 1 base from J, the junction kept 9 bases outside the gene matches. The CDR3 is 18 amino acids. Germline V lookup: CDR1 ENHRY, CDR2 SYGVKD. The CDR3 DNA sequence: TGTGCCATCAGTGAGTTATCCGGACAGGGCCTTTCCTACAATGAGCAGTTCTTC. Its translation is CAISELSGQGLSYNEQFF.

The CDR3 here is CASAGGTGENQPQHF. As DNA, the CDR3 is TGTGCCAGTGCCGGGGGGACAGGGGAAAACCAGCCCCAGCATTTT. The rearrangement uses TRBV18 and TRBJ1-5; TRBD1 matches 10 bases. This CDR3 spans 15 amino acids. Per germline, CDR1 KGHSH and CDR2 LQKENI. The V gene end was trimmed by 9 bases and the J gene end by 7 bases; junction bases not matched to a gene: 12.

This clone was observed a single time. CDR3 protein: CASSLDDFGGYTF. For the CDR3, the DNA is TGTGCCAGCAGCCTGGACGACTTCGGGGGCTACACCTTC. The chain is built from TRBV5-5 and TRBJ1-2; D not resolved. This CDR3 is 13 amino acids long. From germline, CDR1 is SGHKS and CDR2 YYEKEE (reference sequence). The V end was cut by 4 bases, the J end by 8 bases, with 15 bases between.

The rearrangement links TRBV5-8 to TRBJ2-7, with TRBD2 matching 12 bases. The CDR3 covers 15 residues. J was trimmed by 8 bases and V by 2 bases; bases with no gene match: 8. Germline values: CDR1 SGHTS, CDR2 YDEGEE. CDR3 protein: CASSFGLAGITQQYF. CDR3 nucleotides: TGTGCCAGCAGCTTCGGACTAGCGGGAATAACCCAGCAGTACTTC.

This chain uses TRBV7-2 with TRBJ2-2; D not resolved. Germline CDR1 SGHTA, CDR2 FQGNSA. The length of the CDR3 is 12 residues. V was cut by 5 bases and J by 6 bases, with 7 bases left in between. CDR3 amino acids: CASSPGSGELFF. The CDR3 DNA follows: TGTGCCAGCAGCCCTGGGTCCGGGGAGCTGTTTTTT. Combining the CDR3 with reference TRBV7-2 and TRBJ2-2 gives the whole variable domain GAGVSQSPSNKVTEKGKDVELRCDPISGHTALYWYRQSLGQGLEFLIYFQGNSAPDKSGLPSDRFSAERTGGSVSTLTIQRTQQEDSAVYLCASSPGSGELFFGEGSRLTVL.

The chain links TRBV19 to TRBJ2-1, with 10 positions matching TRBD2. J was trimmed by 9 bases and V by 4 bases; bases with no gene match: 9. The CDR3 has 15 residues. In germline, CDR1 is LNHDA, CDR2 SQIVND (reference sequence). CDR3 protein: CASSKPLAGGGEQFF. Written as DNA, the CDR3 is TGTGCCAGTAGTAAACCGTTAGCGGGAGGTGGTGAGCAGTTCTTC.

This clone was recorded only once. This chain connects TRBV5-1 to TRBJ2-3; TRBD1 is a possible D gene (6 bases). Per the germline V gene, CDR1 is SGHRS and CDR2 is YFSETQ. The V end was cut by 4 bases, the J end by 0 bases, with 18 bases between. There are 17 residues in the CDR3. The CDR3, as DNA: TGCGCCAGCAGCCCCGGACGGTCGGGACAAAGCACAGATACGCAGTATTTT. This codes for CASSPGRSGQSTDTQYF. Drawing the rest from reference TRBV5-1 and TRBJ2-3, the complete variable domain is KAGVTQTPRYLIKTRGQQVTLSCSPISGHRSVSWYQQTPGQGLQFLFEYFSETQRNKGNFPGRFSGRQFSNSRSEMNVSTLELGDSALYLCASSPGRSGQSTDTQYFGPGTRLTVL.

The gene calls are TRBV7-3 and TRBJ2-7; D unclear. Trimming pared 1 base from V and 5 bases from J, leaving 9 bases between. The CDR3 consists of 13 residues. Germline V lookup: CDR1 SGHTA, CDR2 FQGTGA. For the CDR3, the DNA is TGTGCCAGCAGCTTAATACTCGGCGACGAGCAGTACTTC. Translation: CASSLILGDEQYF.

The J gene is TRBJ2-5, the V gene TRBV10-2; 7 positions match TRBD2. Per germline, CDR1 WSHSY and CDR2 SAAADI. The CDR3 consists of 18 residues. The V segment lost 6 bases and the J segment 3 bases; nucleotides outside the gene matches: 19. The CDR3 loop reads CASREENRDYLGEETQYF. Written as DNA, the CDR3 is TGCGCCAGCAGGGAAGAAAACCGGGACTACCTTGGGGAAGAGACCCAGTACTTC.

The chain recombines TRBV6-6 with TRBJ2-2; no clear D. Trimming removed 0 bases from V and 6 bases from J, with 11 bases in between. The length of the CDR3 is 15 residues. Germline CDR1 is MNHNY and CDR2 is SVGAGI (reference sequence). The CDR3: CASSYSVLAAGELFF. CDR3 DNA: TGTGCCAGCAGTTACTCGGTCTTGGCGGCCGGGGAGCTGTTTTTT.

This clone was detected only a few times. The rearrangement links TRBV20-1 to TRBJ1-1; no reliable D call. Trimming left V 3 bases short and J 7 bases short, with 3 bases between. Germline CDR1 and CDR2: DFQATT and SNEGSKA (reference sequence). This CDR3 region has 9 residues. The CDR3 bases are TGCAGTGCTAGTCTTGAAGCTTTCTTT. Protein: CSASLEAFF.

The J gene is TRBJ1-3, the V gene TRBV9, with 8 bases identical to TRBD1. The V gene end was trimmed by 4 bases and the J gene end by 3 bases; junction bases not matched to a gene: 9. Germline CDR1 and CDR2: SGDLS and YYNGEE. CDR3 length equals 16 residues. The CDR3 nucleotides are TGTGCCAGCAGCCCCCGGACAGGGACTCTTGGAAACACCATATATTTT. Its translation: CASSPRTGTLGNTIYF.

This chain joins TRBV4-1 and TRBJ1-4; 8 nucleotides line up with TRBD1. There are 15 residues in the CDR3. CDR1 and CDR2 from the germline V gene are MGHRA and YSYEKL. V trimming: 5 bases; J trimming: 7 bases; junction bases outside the gene matches: 9. DNA for the CDR3: TGCGCCAGCAGCACCCTGACAGGGGAGAGTGAAAAACTGTTTTTT. It encodes CASSTLTGESEKLFF.

The count of this clone is one. The chain is built from TRBV10-1 and TRBJ2-3; no clear D gene. The CDR3 spans 13 residues. The germline V and J ends were trimmed by 0 bases and 5 bases, with 6 bases remaining between them. CDR1 and CDR2 from the germline V gene are WNHNN and SYGVQD (reference sequence). CDR3 amino acids: CASSESNLDTQYF. The CDR3 coding sequence is TGCGCCAGCAGTGAGTCCAATTTAGATACGCAGTATTTT.

V usage is TRBV9 and J usage is TRBJ2-7; no definite D call. Between the trimmed V and J ends, which lost 3 bases and 0 bases, there was a span of 10 bases. The CDR3 spans 14 residues. CDR1 and CDR2 from the germline V gene are SGDLS and YYNGEE. The CDR3 coding sequence is TGTGCCAGCAGCGGCAACCTCGGCTCCTACGAGCAGTACTTC. This encodes CASSGNLGSYEQYF.

V is TRBV29-1 and J is TRBJ2-1; unclear D gene. Germline V gives CDR1 SQVTM, CDR2 ANQGSEA. CDR3 length equals 14 residues. Trimming took 4 bases from V and 6 from J, leaving 16 bases between them. The CDR3 DNA sequence: TGCAGCGTTGCCCGGGCGGTAGTGGGCAATGAGCAGTTCTTC. Amino acid sequence: CSVARAVVGNEQFF.

This chain joins TRBV10-3 and TRBJ1-1, with D possibly matching TRBD1 (5 bases). Deletions cut 10 bases from V and 3 bases from J, with 15 bases between. The CDR3 is made up of 13 amino acids. Per germline, CDR1 ENHRY and CDR2 SYGVKD. The CDR3 nucleotides read TGTGCCACCCGACAGACGGACGACACTGAAGCTTTCTTT. This sequence encodes CATRQTDDTEAFF.